A single sample is the source of the 2 T cell receptor beta chains below, sequenced in a study of blood T cells in healthy people across ages. Using a J-beta primer mix together with a sample-barcoded 5' primer, a second PCR was run for about 7 to 12 cycles. Each CDR3 protein is one row after TCRdb ran MiXCR on the 5' RACE reads. The sample holds about 780,000 distinct CDR3 sequences; around 25% are singletons and the top ten take around 3%. In addition, the sample was reused for a study of T cells of mothers and their children.

Sequenced input: blood. The receptor source for this set is a boy younger than 18 in good health.

In this sample, this clonotype turned up a few times. This chain joins TRBV7-6 and TRBJ2-1; 8 bases align to TRBD2. This CDR3 is built from 15 residues. Germline lookup yields CDR1 SGHVS and CDR2 FNYEAQ. Trimming cost V 1 base and J 4 bases; bases outside gene matches: 3. CDR3 in DNA: TGTGCCAGCAGCTTAGGGGCTAGCGGGTACAATGAGCAGTTCTTC. Residues: CASSLGASGYNEQFF.

This clonotype was seen a handful of times. V is TRBV19 and J is TRBJ2-7; D might be TRBD1 or TRBD2, each matching 5 bases. V lost 3 bases, J lost 2 bases, and 11 bases lay in between. CDR3 size: 14 residues. CDR1 and CDR2 (germline): LNHDA, SQIVND (reference sequence). CDR3 coding DNA: TGTGCCAGTAGTATGAGGGACGGAGCCTACGAGCAGTACTTC. This encodes CASSMRDGAYEQYF.